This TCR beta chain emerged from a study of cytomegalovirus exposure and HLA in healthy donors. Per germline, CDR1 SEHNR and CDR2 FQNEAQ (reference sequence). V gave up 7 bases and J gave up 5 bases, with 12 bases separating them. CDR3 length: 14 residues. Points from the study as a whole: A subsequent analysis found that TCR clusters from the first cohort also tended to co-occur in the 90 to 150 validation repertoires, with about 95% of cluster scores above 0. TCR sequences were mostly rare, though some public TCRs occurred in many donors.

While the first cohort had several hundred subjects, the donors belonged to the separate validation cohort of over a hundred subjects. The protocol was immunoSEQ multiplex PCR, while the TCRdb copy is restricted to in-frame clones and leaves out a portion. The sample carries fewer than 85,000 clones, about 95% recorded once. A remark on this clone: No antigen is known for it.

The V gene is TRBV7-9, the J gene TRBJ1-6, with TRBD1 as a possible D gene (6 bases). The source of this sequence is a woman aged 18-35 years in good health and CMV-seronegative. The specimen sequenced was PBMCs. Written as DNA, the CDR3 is TGTGCCAGCAAGGGTCAGGGGAATAATTCACCCCTCCACTTT. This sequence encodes CASKGQGNNSPLHF.